The 28 T cell receptor beta chains presented below share a single source sample, sequenced in a study of blood T cells in healthy people across ages. Combining a sample-barcoded 5' primer with a J-beta primer mix, a second PCR ran for roughly 7 to 11 cycles. Via MiXCR, TCRdb re-called the 5' RACE reads, giving one row per CDR3 protein. The data contain 450,000 to 700,000 distinct CDR3 sequences, approximately 27% of them seen just once; the ten biggest clones take up approximately 18%. Sequencing used blood. Source of these receptors: a woman in her sixties or seventies in good health.

This clonotype has just a few counts. The chain recombines TRBV20-1 with TRBJ1-1, with a tentative D call TRBD1 (5 bases). Germline CDR1 and CDR2: DFQATT and SNEGSKA (reference sequence). The CDR3 totals 12 residues. V dropped 6 bases and J dropped 0 bases, with 8 bases sitting between them. The CDR3 sequence is CSAQDMNTEAFF. The DNA for the CDR3 is TGCAGTGCACAGGATATGAACACTGAAGCTTTCTTT.

The genes are TRBV20-1 and TRBJ2-7; D possibly matches TRBD1 or TRBD2 (5 bases each). Germline values: CDR1 DFQATT, CDR2 SNEGSKA (reference sequence). The CDR3 is made up of 14 amino acids. Trimming took off 3 bases at V and 10 bases at J, with 22 bases between the two ends. The CDR3 sequence is CSASVPGTSYGQYF. CDR3 DNA sequence: TGCAGTGCTAGTGTACCAGGGACCTCATACGGACAGTACTTC.

This clonotype was seen many times. The chain has TRBV18 and TRBJ1-1; no clear D gene. Trimming shortened V by 0 bases and J by 5 bases, and 10 bases separated the two germline ends. The germline V gene has CDR1 KGHSH and CDR2 LQKENI. The CDR3 length is 14 residues. The CDR3 is CASSPPLSKTEAFF. The CDR3 region has the DNA TGTGCCAGCTCACCACCGCTTTCAAAGACTGAAGCTTTCTTT.

The V and J genes are TRBV9 and TRBJ2-1; TRBD2 might be the D (6 bases). The germline CDR1 and CDR2 sequences are SGDLS and YYNGEE. The length of the CDR3 is 16 residues. V lost 2 bases and J lost 0, with 12 bases in between. The CDR3 DNA reads as TGTGCCAGCAGCGTCTACGGGGGATACTCCTACAATGAGCAGTTCTTC. Protein: CASSVYGGYSYNEQFF.

In DNA, the CDR3 is TGTGCCAGCAGCTGGGGTCTGGCCGGGGAGCTGTTTTTT. Its protein is CASSWGLAGELFF. This chain uses TRBV7-2 with TRBJ2-2, with unresolved D. This CDR3 comprises 13 residues. The germline CDR1 and CDR2 sequences are SGHTA and FQGNSA. V was shortened by 4 bases and J by 6 bases, with 9 bases between the two germline ends.

The sample holds a few counts of this clonotype. The chain uses TRBV11-3 and TRBJ2-1; possible D gene TRBD2, 5 bases. This CDR3 region has 13 residues. Between the trimmed V and J ends, which lost 6 bases and 10 bases, there was a span of 16 bases. Germline V gene sequence: CDR1 SGHNT, CDR2 YENEEA. The CDR3 sequence is CASREAYGGEQFF. DNA for the CDR3: TGTGCCAGCAGAGAAGCCTACGGCGGGGAGCAGTTCTTC. Full variable domain (outside the CDR3, taken from reference TRBV11-3 and TRBJ2-1): EAGVVQSPRYKIIEKKQPVAFWCNPISGHNTLYWYLQNLGQGPELLIRYENEEAVDDSQLPKDRFSAERLKGVDSTLKIQPAELGDSAVYLCASREAYGGEQFFGPGTRLTVL.

Only a few counts were recorded for this clonotype. The genes are TRBV6-2 or TRBV6-3 and TRBJ2-4; TRBD1 might be the D (6 bases). Trimming took 4 bases from V and 0 from J, leaving 7 bases between them. The CDR3 length is 14 residues. Germline-derived CDR1 and CDR2 are MNHEY and SVGEGT. The CDR3 DNA sequence: TGTGCCAGCAGTTCAGGGGAAGCCAAAAACATTCAGTACTTC. Its protein is CASSSGEAKNIQYF.

The chain employs TRBV2 and TRBJ1-5; D gene ambiguous. Trimming took off 4 bases at V and 4 bases at J, with 11 bases between the two ends. CDR1 and CDR2 (germline): SNHLY, FYNNEI. This CDR3 region has 14 residues. CDR3 loop: CASSGRTQNQPQHF. The CDR3 DNA reads TGTGCCAGCAGTGGTAGGACCCAGAATCAGCCCCAGCATTTT.

This chain uses TRBV12-3 or TRBV12-4 with TRBJ1-2; D ambiguous. This CDR3 has 15 residues. V was clipped by 6 bases and J by 4 bases, with 18 bases between them. This CDR3 is CASSPNRRLFYGYTF. DNA for the CDR3: TGTGCCAGCAGCCCCAATAGGCGGCTATTCTATGGCTACACCTTC.

This rearrangement joins TRBV7-9 to TRBJ1-1; D is possibly TRBD1 (5 bases). CDR1 and CDR2 (germline): SEHNR, FQNEAQ (reference sequence). V was pared by 5 bases and J by 1 base, with 17 bases between. The CDR3 sequence is 16 residues long. This CDR3 reads CASSTGTGESNTEAFF. As DNA, the CDR3 is TGTGCCAGCAGCACTGGGACGGGTGAATCGAACACTGAAGCTTTCTTT.

This clonotype was detected a few times. The chain is built from TRBV4-3 and TRBJ1-2; the D gene is possibly TRBD1 (5 bases). The CDR3 runs to 16 residues. Between the trimmed V and J ends, which lost 0 bases and 2 bases, there was a span of 13 bases. Germline CDR1 and CDR2: LGHNA and YSLEER. The CDR3 spells CASSQDRPRGNYGYTF. CDR3 coding DNA: TGCGCCAGCAGCCAAGATAGGCCTCGGGGGAACTATGGCTACACCTTC.

This clonotype was counted a few times. This CDR3 reads CAISELGLAKREQYF. In DNA form, the CDR3 reads TGTGCCATCAGTGAACTGGGCCTTGCCAAAAGGGAGCAGTACTTC. V is TRBV10-3 and J is TRBJ2-7; D not resolved. CDR3 length equals 15 residues. CDR1 ENHRY and CDR2 SYGVKD come from the germline V gene. V shed 3 bases and J shed 7 bases, with 19 bases lying between them.

The chain is built from TRBV7-2 and TRBJ2-3, with D tentatively TRBD2 (7 bases). The CDR3 runs 15 residues. The germline V and J ends were trimmed by 5 bases and 5 bases, with 17 bases remaining between them. Per the germline V gene, CDR1 is SGHTA and CDR2 is FQGNSA. The CDR3 loop reads CASSPRGGLGDTQYF. As DNA, the CDR3 is TGTGCCAGCAGCCCTAGGGGGGGCCTAGGAGATACGCAGTATTTT.

The CDR3 coding sequence is TGCAGTGCCAACGACAAAAGAAGAACCGGGGAAAAACTGTTTTTT. Protein: CSANDKRRTGEKLFF. The chain has TRBV20-1 and TRBJ1-4; D call uncertain. The V gene lost 6 bases and the J gene lost 8 bases, with 22 bases spanning the gap. This CDR3 comprises 15 residues. Germline V lookup: CDR1 DFQATT, CDR2 SNEGSKA (reference sequence).

This clonotype has a single count. The J gene is TRBJ1-1, the V gene TRBV5-1, with 7 nucleotides matching TRBD1. This CDR3 has 15 residues. Germline lookup yields CDR1 SGHRS and CDR2 YFSETQ. Trimming removed 4 bases from V and 4 bases from J; junction bases left unmatched: 10. CDR3 coding DNA: TGCGCCAGCAGCCCCCGACAGGGATCAGGCACTGAAGCTTTCTTT. As protein: CASSPRQGSGTEAFF.

J is TRBJ2-1 and V is TRBV5-1; 7 nucleotides line up with TRBD1. The J call may be in error: the DNA end matches TRBJ2-5 better. Germline lookup yields CDR1 SGHRS and CDR2 YFSETQ. The CDR3 consists of 14 residues. The CDR3 DNA reads TGCGCCAGCAGCATCCTAGGGGGCGTGGAGACCCAGTACTTC. It is translated as CASSILGGVETQYF.

The chain carries TRBV3-1 and TRBJ1-5; no reliable D call. From germline, CDR1 is LGHDT and CDR2 YNNKEL (reference sequence). The V and J ends lost 8 bases and 7 bases respectively, with 9 bases between them. The CDR3 consists of 11 residues. As DNA, the CDR3 is TGTGCCAGCCTCCTCGGCCAGCCCCAGCATTTT. Translation: CASLLGQPQHF.

Only a few counts were recorded for this clonotype. CDR3 loop: CASSRGRSNQPQHF. DNA of the CDR3: TGTGCCAGCAGTAGAGGGAGAAGCAATCAGCCCCAGCATTTT. This sequence joins TRBV25-1 and TRBJ1-5; D ambiguous. This CDR3 contains 14 residues. Germline V gene sequence: CDR1 MGHDK, CDR2 SYGVNS. Deletions cut 5 bases from V and 1 base from J, with 9 bases between.

The chain couples TRBV27 to TRBJ2-5, with 9 bases matching TRBD2. CDR1 and CDR2 (germline): MNHEY, SMNVEV (reference sequence). The J segment lost 3 bases and the V segment lost 3 bases, leaving 8 bases of the junction unmatched. CDR3 length: 16 residues. As DNA, the CDR3 is TGTGCCAGCAGTTTGGGTAGGGTAGCGGGGGAAGAGACCCAGTACTTC. Translating gives CASSLGRVAGEETQYF.

This clonotype has more than one count but fewer than ten. The CDR3 loop reads CSATWTGSYNEQFF. The CDR3 DNA reads as TGCAGCGCTACATGGACAGGGTCCTACAATGAGCAGTTCTTC. This chain connects TRBV29-1 to TRBJ2-1, with TRBD1 identical over 8 bases. Germline CDR1 SQVTM, CDR2 ANQGSEA. J lost 1 base, V lost 7 bases, and 6 bases had no gene match. The CDR3 length is 14 residues.

The chain couples TRBV3-1 to TRBJ1-1; maybe TRBD1 (5 bases). The CDR3 has 15 residues. Trimming removed 0 bases at V and 5 bases at J, with 13 bases between. Germline V gives CDR1 LGHDT, CDR2 YNNKEL (reference sequence). The CDR3 nucleotides are TGTGCCAGCAGCCAAGATCATCGGGGGAGGACTGAAGCTTTCTTT. It translates to CASSQDHRGRTEAFF.

The rearrangement uses TRBV10-3 and TRBJ1-1; TRBD1 aligns across 10 bases. The CDR3 is 13 amino acids. Germline lookup yields CDR1 ENHRY and CDR2 SYGVKD. Trimming took 6 bases from V and 3 from J; bases not matched to a gene: 1. The CDR3 DNA follows: TGTGCCATCAGGGACAGGGGGGACACTGAAGCTTTCTTT. Protein: CAIRDRGDTEAFF.

This clonotype was counted between two and nine times. The CDR3 reads CASTFRLPGPRNTEAFF. In DNA, the CDR3 is TGTGCCAGCACTTTCCGTCTTCCGGGTCCGCGGAACACTGAAGCTTTCTTT. The J gene is TRBJ1-1, the V gene TRBV19; no firm D call. Germline V lookup: CDR1 LNHDA, CDR2 SQIVND (reference sequence). Trimming took off 9 bases at V and 1 base at J, with 24 bases between the two ends. This CDR3 is built from 17 residues.

This clonotype appeared a few times. The chain combines TRBV7-2 with TRBJ1-1, with a possible D match to TRBD1 (5 bases). In germline, CDR1 is SGHTA, CDR2 FQGNSA. The V end was cut by 7 bases, the J end by 5 bases, with 20 bases between. This CDR3 has 15 amino acids. DNA of the CDR3: TGTGCCAGCACTCCGCAGTTCCGGGGGAGTACTGAAGCTTTCTTT. It codes for CASTPQFRGSTEAFF.

The rearrangement uses TRBV3-1 and TRBJ2-5, with a tentative D call TRBD1 (6 bases). This CDR3 is built from 15 residues. V gave up 6 bases and J gave up 1 base, with 15 bases separating them. Germline V gene sequence: CDR1 LGHDT, CDR2 YNNKEL (reference sequence). Here the CDR3 DNA reads TGTGCCAGCAGGCGAAGGGGGATCATCCAAGAGACCCAGTACTTC. It codes for CASRRRGIIQETQYF.

This clonotype has only a few counts. The chain combines TRBV6-5 with TRBJ2-3, with D tentatively TRBD1 (5 bases). Trimming took 7 bases from V and 0 from J, leaving 14 bases between them. The CDR3 runs to 15 residues. Germline V gene data show CDR1 as MNHEY and CDR2 as SVGAGI. The DNA of the CDR3 is TGTGCCAGCATACGGACCTGGGGCAGCACAGATACGCAGTATTTT. Its protein product is CASIRTWGSTDTQYF.

This clonotype was picked up a small number of times. In DNA form, the CDR3 reads TGCGCCAGCAGCTTTAAGGTGGACCCAGGCTACACCTTC. Translating gives CASSFKVDPGYTF. This sequence joins TRBV5-1 and TRBJ1-2, with unresolved D. The CDR3 has 13 residues. CDR1 SGHRS and CDR2 YFSETQ come from the germline V gene. Trimming stripped 2 bases from V and 8 bases from J, with 13 bases between.

DNA of the CDR3: TGTGCCAGCAGACAGGCGTTGGGGCGTTTGAATGAGCAGTTCTTC. Translated: CASRQALGRLNEQFF. V usage is TRBV27 and J usage is TRBJ2-1; D is perhaps TRBD1 (5 bases). The CDR3 extends over 15 amino acids. With 6 bases removed from V and 7 bases from J, the gap between germline ends came to 19 bases. Germline V CDR1 and CDR2: MNHEY, SMNVEV (reference sequence).